This TCR beta chain was recorded in a study of Graves' ophthalmopathy and Graves' hyperthyroidism. The CDR3 spans 15 residues. Trimming stripped 0 bases from V and 4 bases from J, with 12 bases between. Per germline, CDR1 LGHDT and CDR2 YNNKEL (reference sequence). Using RNA transcripts, the TCR beta CDR3 regions were amplified. After a first-round RT-PCR with HTBI primers, a second-round multiplex PCR was run. Via MiXCR, TCRdb re-called the multiplex PCR reads, giving one row per CDR3 protein. Among about 390,000 distinct CDR3 sequences listed, roughly 14% were seen once. The sequencing input was peripheral blood. The receptor comes from a woman under 30 with stable Graves' hyperthyroidism. The V call is TRBV3-1, the J call TRBJ1-2; D possibly corresponds to TRBD1 (6 bases). CDR3 in DNA: TGTGCCAGCAGCCAAGAAAGCAGGGGTGGCTATGGCTACACCTTC. Translation: CASSQESRGGYGYTF.